This entry concerns a single T cell receptor beta chain. Antigen specificity is unknown. This sample was taken from a study of T cell responses to AZD1222 COVID-19 vaccine. Study at large: Second-dose intervals near 4 or 12 weeks were combined.

CDR1 is SGHRS and CDR2 is YFSETQ in the germline V gene. The CDR3 totals 18 residues. The J segment lost 3 bases and the V segment lost 2 bases, leaving 10 bases of the junction unmatched. The table came from immunoSEQ multiplex PCR; TCRdb's copy has only in-frame clones and leaves some out. This sample yields approximately 160,000 clones, of which more than 70% are seen a single time; around 2.1% belongs to the top ten. Study findings and constraints: Donors were largely white British and mainly female; clonal diversity was possibly underestimated. Sampling captured repertoires only after the peak T cell response. Unmutated variant regions are reportedly targeted by nearly half of spike-specific TCRs.

This clonotype was sampled from an adult in good health. V gene TRBV5-1 combines with J gene TRBJ2-1; 11 bases line up with TRBD2. The sequencing here drew on peripheral blood, taken on day 0 of AZD1222 vaccination. CDR3 amino acids: CASSFGLAGGHVYNEQFF. The CDR3 DNA follows: TGCGCCAGCAGCTTTGGGCTAGCGGGAGGCCATGTCTACAATGAGCAGTTCTTC.